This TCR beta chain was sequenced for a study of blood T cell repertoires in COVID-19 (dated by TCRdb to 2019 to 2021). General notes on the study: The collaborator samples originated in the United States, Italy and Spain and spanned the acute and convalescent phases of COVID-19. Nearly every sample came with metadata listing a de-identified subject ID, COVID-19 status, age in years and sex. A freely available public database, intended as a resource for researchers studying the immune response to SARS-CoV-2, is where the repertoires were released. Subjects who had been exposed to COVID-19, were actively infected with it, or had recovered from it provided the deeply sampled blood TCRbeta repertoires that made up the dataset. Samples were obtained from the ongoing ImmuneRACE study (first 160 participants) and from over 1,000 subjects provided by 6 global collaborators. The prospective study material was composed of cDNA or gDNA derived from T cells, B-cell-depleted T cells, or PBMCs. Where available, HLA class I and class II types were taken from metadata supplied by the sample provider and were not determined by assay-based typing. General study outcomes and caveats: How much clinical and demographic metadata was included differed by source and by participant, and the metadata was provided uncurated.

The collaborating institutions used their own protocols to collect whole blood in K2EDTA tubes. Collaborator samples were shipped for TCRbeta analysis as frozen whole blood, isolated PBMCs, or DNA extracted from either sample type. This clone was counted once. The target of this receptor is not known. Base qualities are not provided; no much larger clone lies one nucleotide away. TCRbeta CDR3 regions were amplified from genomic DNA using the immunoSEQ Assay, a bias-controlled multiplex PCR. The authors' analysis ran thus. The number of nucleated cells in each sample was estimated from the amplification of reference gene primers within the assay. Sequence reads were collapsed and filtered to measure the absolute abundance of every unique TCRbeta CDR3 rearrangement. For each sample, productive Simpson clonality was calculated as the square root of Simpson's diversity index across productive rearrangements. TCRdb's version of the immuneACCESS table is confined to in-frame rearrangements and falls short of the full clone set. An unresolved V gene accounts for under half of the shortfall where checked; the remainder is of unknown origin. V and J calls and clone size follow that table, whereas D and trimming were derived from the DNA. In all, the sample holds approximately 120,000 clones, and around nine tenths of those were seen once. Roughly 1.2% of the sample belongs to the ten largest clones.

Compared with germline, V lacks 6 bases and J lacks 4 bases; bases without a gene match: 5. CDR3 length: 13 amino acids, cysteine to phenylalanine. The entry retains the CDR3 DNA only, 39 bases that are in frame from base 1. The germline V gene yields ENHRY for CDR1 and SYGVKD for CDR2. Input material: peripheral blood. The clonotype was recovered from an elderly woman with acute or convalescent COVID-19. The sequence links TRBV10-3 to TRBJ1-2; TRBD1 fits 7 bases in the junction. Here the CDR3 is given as CAIRTGTSYGYTF. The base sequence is TGTGCCATCAGGACAGGGACTAGCTATGGCTACACCTTC.